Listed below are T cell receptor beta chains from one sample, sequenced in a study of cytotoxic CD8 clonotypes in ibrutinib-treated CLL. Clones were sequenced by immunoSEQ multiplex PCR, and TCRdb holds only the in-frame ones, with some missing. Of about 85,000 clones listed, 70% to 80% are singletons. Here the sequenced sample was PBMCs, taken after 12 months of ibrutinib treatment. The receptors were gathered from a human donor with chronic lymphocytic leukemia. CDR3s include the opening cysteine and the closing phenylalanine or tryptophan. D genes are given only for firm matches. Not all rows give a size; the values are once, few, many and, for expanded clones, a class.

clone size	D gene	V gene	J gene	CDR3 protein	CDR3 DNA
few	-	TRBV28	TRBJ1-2	CASSALGGYGYTF	TGTGCCAGCAGCGCCCTGGGGGGGTATGGCTACACCTTC
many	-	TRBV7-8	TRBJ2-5	CASSSRWQGTQYF	TGTGCCAGCAGCTCCAGGTGGCAGGGGACCCAGTACTTC
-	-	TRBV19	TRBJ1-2	CASSSGGQSTGGYTF	TGTGCCAGTAGCTCGGGGGGACAAAGTACCGGTGGCTACACCTTC
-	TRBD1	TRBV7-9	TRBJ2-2	CASSPPGDRGTGELFF	TGTGCCAGCAGCCCACCGGGGGACAGGGGGACCGGGGAGCTGTTTTTT
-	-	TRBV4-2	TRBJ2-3	CASSQERVGSTDTQYF	TGTGCCAGCAGCCAAGAGCGGGTGGGGAGCACAGATACGCAGTATTTT
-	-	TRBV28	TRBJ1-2	CASSFETYGYTF	TGTGCCAGCAGTTTTGAGACCTATGGCTACACCTTC
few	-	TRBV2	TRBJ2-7	CASIGVARVYEQYF	TGTGCCAGCATTGGCGTCGCCAGGGTCTACGAGCAGTACTTC
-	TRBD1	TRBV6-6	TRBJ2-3	CASLQGERSDTQYF	TGTGCCAGCCTGCAGGGGGAGAGATCAGATACGCAGTATTTT
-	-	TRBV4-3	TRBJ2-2	CASSQDRAGEGELFF	TGCGCCAGCAGCCAAGATAGGGCAGGGGAGGGGGAGCTGTTTTTT
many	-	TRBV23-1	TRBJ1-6	CASSEGTGDSPLHF	TGCGCCAGCAGCGAGGGGACGGGAGATTCACCCCTCCACTTT
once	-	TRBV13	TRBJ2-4	CASSKDRPQNIQYF	TGTGCCAGCAGCAAAGACAGGCCCCAAAACATTCAGTACTTC
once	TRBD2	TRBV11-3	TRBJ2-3	CASSSGTGGDTQYF	TGTGCCAGCAGCTCTGGGACGGGGGGGGATACGCAGTATTTT
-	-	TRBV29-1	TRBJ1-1	CSVDGRETEAFF	TGCAGCGTTGATGGGAGAGAAACTGAAGCTTTCTTT
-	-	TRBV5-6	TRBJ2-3	CASSFGSGDGGTQYF	TGTGCCAGCAGCTTCGGTAGCGGAGACGGTGGTACGCAGTATTTT
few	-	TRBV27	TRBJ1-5	CASSLGFNQPQHF	TGTGCCAGCAGTTTGGGGTTCAATCAGCCCCAGCATTTT
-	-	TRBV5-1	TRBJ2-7	CASRAGALYEQYF	TGCGCCAGCAGGGCAGGGGCTTTGTACGAGCAGTACTTC
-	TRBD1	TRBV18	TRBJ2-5	CASSPGQGRETQYF	TGTGCCAGCTCACCCGGACAGGGGCGGGAGACCCAGTACTTC
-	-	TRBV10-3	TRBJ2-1	CAISDPTTGEQFF	TGTGCCATCAGTGACCCCACGACGGGTGAGCAGTTCTTC
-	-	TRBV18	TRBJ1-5	CASSPRGENQPQHF	TGTGCCAGCTCACCCCGGGGGGAAAATCAGCCCCAGCATTTT
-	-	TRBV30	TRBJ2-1	CAWSVYGNEQFF	TGTGCCTGGAGTGTGTATGGTAATGAGCAGTTCTTC
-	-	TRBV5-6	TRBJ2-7	CASSFGGPAYEQYF	TGTGCCAGCAGCTTCGGGGGTCCCGCCTACGAGCAGTACTTC
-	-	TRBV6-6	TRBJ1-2	CASSYGPGAHGYTF	TGTGCCAGCAGTTACGGGCCAGGGGCCCATGGCTACACCTTC
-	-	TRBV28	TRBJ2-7	CASSPGPGREQYF	TGTGCCAGCAGCCCCGGGCCCGGCCGCGAGCAGTACTTC
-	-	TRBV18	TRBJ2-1	CASSPGAYNEQFF	TGTGCCAGCTCACCAGGGGCCTACAATGAGCAGTTCTTC
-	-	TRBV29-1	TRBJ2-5	CSAPLGETQYF	TGCAGCGCCCCCTTGGGGGAGACCCAGTACTTC
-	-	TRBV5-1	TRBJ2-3	CASSRGSSTDTQYF	TGCGCCAGCAGCCGAGGGAGCTCCACAGATACGCAGTATTTT
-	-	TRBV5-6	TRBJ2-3	CASSPWWGPSTDTQYF	TGTGCCAGCAGCCCCTGGTGGGGTCCTAGCACAGATACGCAGTATTTT
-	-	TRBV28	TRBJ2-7	CASRAGAHYEQYF	TGTGCCAGCAGGGCAGGGGCGCACTACGAGCAGTACTTC
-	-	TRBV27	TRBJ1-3	CASSLSGLGNTIYF	TGTGCCAGCAGTTTATCGGGGCTCGGAAACACCATATATTTT
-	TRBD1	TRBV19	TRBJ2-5	CATPDRMGETQYF	TGTGCCACCCCGGACAGGATGGGAGAGACCCAGTACTTC
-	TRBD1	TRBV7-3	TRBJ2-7	CASRRDRAIEQYF	TGTGCCAGCAGACGGGACAGGGCGATCGAGCAGTACTTC
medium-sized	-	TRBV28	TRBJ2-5	CASSGETQYF	TGTGCCAGCAGTGGGGAGACCCAGTACTTC
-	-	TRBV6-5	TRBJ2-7	CASSYRGPYEQYF	TGTGCCAGCAGTTACAGGGGCCCCTACGAGCAGTACTTC
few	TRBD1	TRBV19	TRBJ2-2	CATGTGNTGELFF	TGTGCCACCGGGACAGGGAACACCGGGGAGCTGTTTTTT
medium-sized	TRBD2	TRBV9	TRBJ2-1	CASSVVPAGEHHSYNEQFF	TGTGCCAGCAGCGTAGTTCCAGCGGGGGAACACCACTCCTACAATGAGCAGTTCTTC
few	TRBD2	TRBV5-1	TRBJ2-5	CASSLVGGQETQYF	TGCGCCAGCAGCTTGGTCGGGGGGCAAGAGACCCAGTACTTC
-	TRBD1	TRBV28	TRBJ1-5	CASSQGTVSEPQHF	TGTGCCAGCAGTCAGGGGACAGTATCGGAGCCCCAGCATTTT